The 16 T cell receptor beta chains below all came from one sample that was sequenced in a study of cytomegalovirus exposure and HLA in healthy donors. This table comes from immunoSEQ multiplex PCR, and its TCRdb copy is limited to in-frame clones, with some not included. In the table there are 150,000 to 250,000 clones, roughly 88% of which are singletons. Sequenced sample: PBMCs. All receptors derive from a woman aged 30 to 39 in good health and CMV-seropositive.

The V call is TRBV4-2, the J call TRBJ1-2; 9 nucleotides match TRBD1. This CDR3 has 13 amino acids. With 3 bases clipped from V and 6 bases from J, the junction kept 2 bases outside the gene matches. The germline CDR1 and CDR2 sequences are LGHNA and YNFKEQ. The CDR3 sequence: CASSQTGGNGYTF. CDR3 nucleotide sequence: TGTGCCAGCAGCCAGACAGGGGGTAATGGCTACACCTTC.

The gene calls are TRBV7-2 and TRBJ2-2; tentative D call: TRBD2 (6 bases). The V gene lost 5 bases and the J gene lost 6 bases, with 10 bases spanning the gap. Germline CDR1 is SGHTA and CDR2 is FQGNSA. The CDR3 sequence is 13 residues long. The CDR3 bases are TGTGCCAGCAGCATTGCGGGGTCCGGGGAGCTGTTTTTT. As protein: CASSIAGSGELFF. Filled out from reference TRBV7-2 and TRBJ2-2, the complete variable domain reads GAGVSQSPSNKVTEKGKDVELRCDPISGHTALYWYRQSLGQGLEFLIYFQGNSAPDKSGLPSDRFSAERTGGSVSTLTIQRTQQEDSAVYLCASSIAGSGELFFGEGSRLTVL.

Remarks on this clone: The junction does not match germline at one end; this may be a read error. This chain links TRBV2 with TRBJ2-1, with 10 bases identical to TRBD2. The CDR3 is made up of 13 amino acids. CDR1 and CDR2 from the germline V gene are SNHLY and FYNNEI. CDR3 region: CASREGTSAEQFF. DNA of the CDR3: TGTGCCAGCAGGGAAGGGACTAGCGCTGAGCAGTTCTTC.

This chain links TRBV5-1 with TRBJ1-3, with 10 nucleotides matching TRBD1. CDR1 and CDR2 (germline): SGHRS, YFSETQ. With V trimmed by 0 bases and J by 0 bases, 3 bases remained unmatched. The length of the CDR3 is 17 residues. For the CDR3, the DNA is TGCGCCAGCAGCTTGGGTGGGACAGGGGTCTCTGGAAACACCATATATTTT. Amino acid sequence: CASSLGGTGVSGNTIYF.

This rearrangement joins TRBV2 to TRBJ2-2; D is possibly TRBD1 (6 bases). The CDR3 consists of 13 residues. V was clipped by 6 bases and J by 6 bases, with 11 bases between them. CDR1 is SNHLY and CDR2 is FYNNEI in the germline V gene. The chain's CDR3 is CASSRRTAGELFF. The CDR3 DNA reads TGTGCCAGCAGCAGGAGGACAGCCGGGGAGCTGTTTTTT.

The V call is TRBV7-9, the J call TRBJ2-5; 11 bases map to TRBD1. CDR3 length: 13 residues. V trimming: 10 bases; J trimming: 5 bases; junction bases outside the gene matches: 6. Germline V gene lookup returns CDR1 SEHNR and CDR2 FQNEAQ (reference sequence). The CDR3 DNA reads TGTGCCATAGGACAGGGGGCTGGGGAGACCCAGTACTTC. Its protein is CAIGQGAGETQYF.

This rearrangement joins TRBV5-4 to TRBJ2-5; 7 bases map to TRBD2. With V trimmed by 2 bases and J by 1 base, 2 bases remained unmatched. The CDR3 spans 14 residues. Germline CDR1 is SGHNT and CDR2 is YYREEE (reference sequence). The CDR3 DNA reads as TGTGCCAGCAGCTTCGGGACTATCCAAGAGACCCAGTACTTC. This encodes CASSFGTIQETQYF.

This chain uses TRBV10-3 with TRBJ2-2; 7 nucleotides agree with TRBD1. Germline V gene sequence: CDR1 ENHRY, CDR2 SYGVKD. Unmatched junction bases numbered 9, after V lost 2 bases and J lost 6 bases. The CDR3 spans 16 residues. CDR3 nucleotides: TGTGCCATCAGTGAGGCAAGACAGGGAAACGCCGGGGAGCTGTTTTTT. It specifies CAISEARQGNAGELFF.

The rearrangement links TRBV5-8 to TRBJ2-3; 11 bases map to TRBD2. CDR3 length equals 15 residues. After removal of 0 bases from V and 8 bases from J, the junction contained 5 bases not matched to a gene. In germline, CDR1 is SGHTS, CDR2 YDEGEE. The CDR3 is CASSLDLAGGTTQYF. The DNA for the CDR3 is TGTGCCAGCAGCTTGGACCTAGCGGGAGGAACTACGCAGTATTTT.

The count of this clone is one. This chain uses TRBV29-1 with TRBJ1-1; D remains ambiguous. The CDR3 runs 11 residues. Per the germline V gene, CDR1 is SQVTM and CDR2 is ANQGSEA. V shed 3 bases and J shed 5 bases, with 7 bases lying between them. The CDR3: CSVDWSTEAFF. DNA of the CDR3: TGCAGCGTTGATTGGAGTACTGAAGCTTTCTTT. Filled out from reference TRBV29-1 and TRBJ1-1, the complete variable domain reads SAVISQKPSRDICQRGTSLTIQCQVDSQVTMMFWYRQQPGQSLTLIATANQGSEATYESGFVIDKFPISRPNLTFSTLTVSNMSPEDSSIYLCSVDWSTEAFFGQGTRLTVV.

The sample holds a few counts of this clone. This sequence joins TRBV5-5 and TRBJ2-2, with D hard to call. Trimming removed 2 bases from V and 8 bases from J, with 4 bases in between. Germline CDR1 SGHKS, CDR2 YYEKEE (reference sequence). This CDR3 has 11 residues. The CDR3 loop reads CASSFSGELFF. CDR3 nucleotides: TGTGCCAGCAGCTTCAGTGGGGAGCTGTTTTTT.

V gene TRBV7-2 combines with J gene TRBJ2-1, with 7 bases fitting TRBD1. The CDR3 is 16 amino acids. Trimming removed 4 bases from V and 4 bases from J; junction bases left unmatched: 10. CDR1 is SGHTA and CDR2 is FQGNSA in the germline V gene. CDR3 protein: CASSYSDRELYNEQFF. The DNA for the CDR3 is TGTGCCAGCAGCTATTCAGACAGGGAGTTGTACAATGAGCAGTTCTTC.

The chain links TRBV5-1 to TRBJ2-5; 7 bases align to TRBD2. The V gene's germline CDR1 is SGHRS and CDR2 YFSETQ. V lost 0 bases and J lost 5; bases outside the gene matches: 7. The CDR3 extends over 15 amino acids. The CDR3 region has the DNA TGCGCCAGCAGCTTGGAGGGAGGGCCGGGTGAGACCCAGTACTTC. It translates to CASSLEGGPGETQYF.

The rearrangement joins TRBV2 to TRBJ2-1, with 8 bases matching TRBD2. The CDR3 totals 15 residues. Trimming at V came to 9 bases and at J to 12 bases, leaving 19 bases not matched to a gene. Per the germline V gene, CDR1 is SNHLY and CDR2 is FYNNEI. CDR3 protein: CASAEGSAGVSGQFF. The CDR3 nucleotides are TGTGCCAGTGCAGAGGGCTCAGCGGGAGTAAGCGGGCAGTTCTTC.

The J gene is TRBJ2-1, the V gene TRBV5-1; tentative D call: TRBD1 (5 bases). This CDR3 has 17 residues. Germline CDR1 is SGHRS and CDR2 is YFSETQ. The germline V and J ends were trimmed by 3 bases and 4 bases, with 20 bases remaining between them. CDR3: CASSWGTVGPIYNEQFF. In DNA, the CDR3 is TGCGCCAGCAGCTGGGGCACAGTGGGGCCGATATACAATGAGCAGTTCTTC.

The chain employs TRBV6-6 and TRBJ1-3; 7 bases align to TRBD1. With 5 bases clipped from V and 4 bases from J, the junction kept 8 bases outside the gene matches. This CDR3 spans 15 amino acids. In germline, CDR1 is MNHNY, CDR2 SVGAGI (reference sequence). In DNA form, the CDR3 reads TGTGCCAGCAGTCCTTCGACAGGGTTCGGAAACACCATATATTTT. This gives the protein CASSPSTGFGNTIYF.